Here is one T cell receptor beta chain with its context. The antigen is not known. The ends were cut back, 3 bases at V and 0 bases at J, with 11 bases in the middle. Germline CDR1 reads ENHRY; CDR2 reads SYGVKD. The CDR3 loop spans 15 amino acids. These data belong to a study of T cells in Graves' hyperthyroidism and ophthalmopathy. Findings and limits, study-wide: Also found in blood were most expanded thyroid clonotypes above 0.001.

Researchers took RNA transcripts and amplified the TCR beta CDR3 regions from them. Using the HTBI primer set, a first-round RT-PCR was run on the TCR CDR3. TCRdb fed the multiplex PCR reads into MiXCR, producing one record per CDR3 protein. Here the sample spans around 600,000 distinct CDR3 sequences, more than 12% being singletons. PBMCs were obtained from approximately 10 ml fresh peripheral blood. Sequencing was done on a sample of blood. V gene TRBV10-3 combines with J gene TRBJ1-1; perhaps TRBD1 as D (6 bases). The source of this sequence is a woman in her 50s with Graves' ophthalmopathy. The chain's CDR3 is CAISDGQRMNTEAFF. DNA of the CDR3: TGTGCCATCAGTGACGGACAGCGAATGAACACTGAAGCTTTCTTT.